These T cell receptor beta chains were read from a single sample in a study of CD8 T cells in Susac syndrome. TCRdb re-derived calls from the immunoSEQ multiplex PCR reads in MiXCR, one entry per CDR3 protein. The data contain roughly 300,000 distinct CDR3 sequences, around 83% of them singletons. The sequencing input was CD8+ T cells from PBMCs. Receptors originate from a human donor with multiple sclerosis. CDR3s include the opening cysteine and the closing phenylalanine or tryptophan. The D gene is left open where the match is weak. Clone size, where shown, is once, few, many, or a class for clones that have expanded.

size	D	V	length	J	DNA	CDR3
.	.	TRBV6-5	15	TRBJ2-3	TGTGCCAGCAGTTACTCGAAGCGGGCCACAGATACGCAGTATTTT	CASSYSKRATDTQYF
.	TRBD2	TRBV11-2	15	TRBJ2-3	TGTGCCAGCAGCGCTCCGGGACTAGCGGGAGATACGCAGTATTTT	CASSAPGLAGDTQYF
.	.	TRBV28	14	TRBJ2-1	TGTGCCGCGAAGCGGGACAGGAGTCACCAAAAGCAGTTCTTC	CAAKRDRSHQKQFF
.	TRBD1	TRBV2	15	TRBJ2-7	TGTGCCAGCAGTACTTTCGGGGACAGGACCTACGAGCAGTACTTC	CASSTFGDRTYEQYF
.	TRBD1	TRBV5-5	15	TRBJ1-5	TGTGCCAGCAGCTTGGGGCAGGGGGCGTCTCAGCCCCAGCATTTT	CASSLGQGASQPQHF
.	.	TRBV4-1	16	TRBJ2-2	TGCGCCAGCAGCCAAGGAGGAAGCCTTCCAACCGGGGAGCTGTTTTTT	CASSQGGSLPTGELFF
.	.	TRBV27	13	TRBJ1-1	TGTGCCAGCAGTTTTAACGGGGGTCTTGGAGCTTTCTTT	CASSFNGGLGAFF
.	.	TRBV27	12	TRBJ2-7	TGTGCCGCGGGGCAGGGGCTAGAAGAGCAGTACTTC	CAAGQGLEEQYF
.	.	TRBV9	16	TRBJ2-3	TGTGCCAGCAGCCCAGGACACTCCGGGGGCACAGATACGCAGTATTTT	CASSPGHSGGTDTQYF
.	.	TRBV29-1	11	TRBJ2-7	TGCAGCGTTGAATCAGGGGCCGAGCAGTACTTC	CSVESGAEQYF
.	.	TRBV20-1	15	TRBJ1-5	TGCAGTGCAACAGACGGCAGTGAAGAACAATGGCCCCAGCATTTT	CSATDGSEEQWPQHF
.	TRBD1	TRBV27	16	TRBJ1-2	TGTGCCAGCAGTTTAATCCTTGGACAGGGGGTGGATGGCTACACCTTC	CASSLILGQGVDGYTF
.	.	TRBV6-2/TRBV6-3	13	TRBJ2-7	TGTGCCAGCGGGCCTAGGAGACACTACGAGCAGTACTTC	CASGPRRHYEQYF
.	.	TRBV19	13	TRBJ1-1	TGTGCCAGTAGTATCGCCCAGGGGACTGAAGCTTTCTTT	CASSIAQGTEAFF
.	.	TRBV3-1	17	TRBJ2-5	TGTGCCAGCAGCCAAGACCCACACAGGGAGTCGGAAGAGACCCAGTACTTC	CASSQDPHRESEETQYF
.	.	TRBV12-3/TRBV12-4	13	TRBJ2-1	TGTGCCAGCAGTTCGAGTCCCAGAAGTGAGCAGTTCTTC	CASSSSPRSEQFF
.	TRBD2	TRBV2	15	TRBJ2-7	TGTGCCAGTAAGGAGGGCGCGGGAGGGACCTACGAGCAGTACTTC	CASKEGAGGTYEQYF
.	TRBD1	TRBV29-1	14	TRBJ1-1	TGCAGCGTTGAAGATCTACAGGGGACCTTTGTTGCTTTCTTT	CSVEDLQGTFVAFF
.	.	TRBV20-1	14	TRBJ2-3	TGCAGTGGCGAACGACAGTGGGGAACAGATACGCAGTATTTT	CSGERQWGTDTQYF
once	.	TRBV2	15	TRBJ2-7	TGTGCCAGCAGTGTCTCGAGGACTATCTCCTACGAGCAGTACTTC	CASSVSRTISYEQYF
.	TRBD1	TRBV28	14	TRBJ2-7	TGTGCCAGCAGTTTTTTACAGGGGGTCGACGAGCAGTACTTC	CASSFLQGVDEQYF
.	.	TRBV7-8	16	TRBJ1-1	TGTGCCAGCAGCTTAAGGTCCGACCCAATGAACACTGAAGCTTTCTTT	CASSLRSDPMNTEAFF
.	.	TRBV9	14	TRBJ1-2	TGTGCCAGCAGCCGCGCCGTCCCGGCTGGAGGCTACACCTTC	CASSRAVPAGGYTF
.	.	TRBV27	13	TRBJ1-1	TGTGCCAGCCGCTCGGGGACGGGCACTGAAGCTTTCTTT	CASRSGTGTEAFF
.	.	TRBV27	13	TRBJ1-1	TGTGCCAGCAGCAGGTTTAATGGAGCTGAAGCTTTCTTT	CASSRFNGAEAFF
.	.	TRBV7-9	19	TRBJ1-2	TGTGCCAGCAGCTTACGCCCCCGGGGGGCAGGGCCCGTTAACTATGGCTACACCTTC	CASSLRPRGAGPVNYGYTF
.	.	TRBV9	15	TRBJ2-7	TGTGCCAGCAGCCCAGACTTCGGGACAAACTACGAGCAGTACTTC	CASSPDFGTNYEQYF
.	TRBD2	TRBV4-2	17	TRBJ2-3	TGTGCCAGCAGCCAATCGTTACTAGCGGGGGACACAGATACGCAGTATTTT	CASSQSLLAGDTDTQYF
once	.	TRBV28	14	TRBJ2-3	TGTGCCAGCAGCTTCGTTTTAGGCACAGATACGCAGTATTTT	CASSFVLGTDTQYF
once	TRBD1	TRBV27	14	TRBJ2-3	TGTGCCAGCATACCTCGGACAGGGCCAGATACGCAGTATTTT	CASIPRTGPDTQYF
once	TRBD2	TRBV20-1	14	TRBJ2-7	TGCAGTGCTAGAGGGGACTATGGGCCCTACGAGCAGTACTTC	CSARGDYGPYEQYF
few	TRBD1	TRBV6-1	13	TRBJ1-4	TGTGCCAGCAGGGGACAGGAGGATGAAAAACTGTTTTTT	CASRGQEDEKLFF
.	.	TRBV28	15	TRBJ1-4	TGTGCCAGCAGCCCTAGAGGCACAACTAATGAAAAACTGTTTTTT	CASSPRGTTNEKLFF
once	.	TRBV30	14	TRBJ1-1	TGTGCCTGGAGTGATCTCGGCGGCTACACTGAAGCTTTCTTT	CAWSDLGGYTEAFF
.	TRBD1	TRBV2	11	TRBJ1-2	TGTGCCAACAGGGGGTCCGATGGCTACACCTTC	CANRGSDGYTF
.	TRBD1	TRBV28	16	TRBJ2-4	TGTGCCAGCAGTTTCAGGGGGCGACGCTTTGTGGACATTCAGTACTTC	CASSFRGRRFVDIQYF
.	TRBD1	TRBV27	13	TRBJ1-5	TGTGCCAGCAGGCCGACAGGGACTCAGCCCCAGCATTTT	CASRPTGTQPQHF
.	.	TRBV27	16	TRBJ1-1	TGTGCCAGCAGTTTAGGGCGGGGGGTCAAAAGTAGTGAAGCTTTCTTT	CASSLGRGVKSSEAFF
.	.	TRBV28	16	TRBJ2-3	TGTGCCAGCAGTTTACCGGGGCAGAGTAGGACAGATACGCAGTATTTT	CASSLPGQSRTDTQYF
.	.	TRBV28	16	TRBJ1-1	TGTGCCAGCAGTTTATGGGGGGGCGCCCCCTTCACTGAAGCTTTCTTT	CASSLWGGAPFTEAFF
once	.	TRBV19	13	TRBJ1-1	TGTGCCAGTAGGACCCAGCTGAACACTGAAGCTTTCTTT	CASRTQLNTEAFF
.	TRBD1	TRBV23-1	16	TRBJ2-1	TGCGCCAGCAGTCAATCTGGACAGGGCTCAAGGGATGAGCAGTTCTTC	CASSQSGQGSRDEQFF
few	.	TRBV20-1	14	TRBJ2-7	TGCAGTGCTAGAGATCTCATCGGGAGCCACGAGCAGTACTTC	CSARDLIGSHEQYF
.	.	TRBV2	18	TRBJ2-6	TGTGCCAGCAGTACCCCGGACAGTCTTTTCTCTGGGGCCAACGTCCTGACTTTC	CASSTPDSLFSGANVLTF
.	TRBD2	TRBV27	17	TRBJ2-1	TGTGCCAGCAGTTTATTGTCTGGACTAGCGGGAACCAATGAGCAGTTCTTC	CASSLLSGLAGTNEQFF
.	TRBD2	TRBV20-1	14	TRBJ2-1	TGCAGGCCCCTAGAGGCGGGAGGCCCCAATGAGCAGTTCTTC	CRPLEAGGPNEQFF
.	.	TRBV7-2	19	TRBJ2-1	TGTGCCAGCAGCTTAGGATTGGCGAAGCGTTCCGGGTCCTACAATGAGCAGTTCTTC	CASSLGLAKRSGSYNEQFF
.	.	TRBV18	16	TRBJ2-2	TGTGCCAGCTCACCCCGACCGTCCCGGGGCACCGGGGAGCTGTTTTTT	CASSPRPSRGTGELFF
.	.	TRBV4-1	14	TRBJ2-7	TGCGCCAGCAGCCAAGAGACGGCAGCCTACGAGCAGTACTTC	CASSQETAAYEQYF
.	.	TRBV10-3	12	TRBJ2-1	TGTGCCATCAGTGGTGAACCAAATGGGCAGTTCTTC	CAISGEPNGQFF
few	.	TRBV29-1	14	TRBJ2-1	TGCAGCGTTTTCGGAGGGGGGTTAATTGATGAGCAGTTCTTC	CSVFGGGLIDEQFF
.	TRBD1	TRBV4-1	16	TRBJ2-7	TGCGCCAGCAGCCAAGATAGGGGACAGGGGGCAGGCGAGCAGTACTTC	CASSQDRGQGAGEQYF
.	.	TRBV20-1	14	TRBJ1-2	TGCAGTGCTAGGACAGGTGAAGCTAACTATGGCTACACCTTC	CSARTGEANYGYTF
.	.	TRBV28	11	TRBJ1-6	TGTGCCAGCAGTTTCGGGGCGACCCTCCACTTT	CASSFGATLHF
.	TRBD2	TRBV7-3	18	TRBJ2-3	TGTGCCAGCAGCTTAGGAAAATCGATAGCGGGAGCCGCAGATACGCAGTATTTT	CASSLGKSIAGAADTQYF